The rows below give T cell receptor beta chains drawn from one sample of a study of response to subunit inactivated influenza vaccine. MiXCR was run by TCRdb on the RT-PCR reads, yielding one entry per CDR3 protein. The sample has fewer than 800,000 distinct CDR3 sequences; 15% to 17% are singletons. The sequenced sample was PBMCs from blood, obtained approximately 13 days after vaccination. The source of these receptors is a man aged 50 to 60 who received an inactivated influenza vaccine. CDR3s include the opening cysteine and the closing phenylalanine or tryptophan. D genes are given only for firm matches. Size is stated for part of the rows, as once, few or many counts, or as a class when the clone is expanded.

J gene: TRBJ2-7
V gene: TRBV20-1
D gene: -
clone size: few
CDR3 DNA: TGCAGTGCTCCCCCCGACAGATTCGCCTACGAGCAGTACTTC
CDR3 protein: CSAPPDRFAYEQYF

J gene: TRBJ1-4
V gene: TRBV29-1
D gene: TRBD1
clone size: -
CDR3 DNA: TGCAGCGTTAGTAAGGGGGCTACTGAAAAACTGTTTTTT
CDR3 protein: CSVSKGATEKLFF

J gene: TRBJ2-5
V gene: TRBV3-1
D gene: -
clone size: few
CDR3 DNA: TGTGCCAGCGGAGAAGGGTACAAAGAGACCCAGTACTTC
CDR3 protein: CASGEGYKETQYF

J gene: TRBJ2-7
V gene: TRBV18
D gene: -
clone size: many
CDR3 DNA: TGTGCCAGCTCAGCGAGGGTAGACGAGCAGTACTTC
CDR3 protein: CASSARVDEQYF

J gene: TRBJ1-1
V gene: TRBV5-1
D gene: -
clone size: few
CDR3 DNA: TGCGCCAGCAGTGACAGGTACACTGAAGCTTTCTTT
CDR3 protein: CASSDRYTEAFF

J gene: TRBJ2-1
V gene: TRBV4-1
D gene: TRBD2
clone size: few
CDR3 DNA: TGCGCCAGCAGCCAAGTAACTAGCGGGGGGAAATACAATGAGCAGTTCTTC
CDR3 protein: CASSQVTSGGKYNEQFF

J gene: TRBJ2-5
V gene: TRBV6-5
D gene: -
clone size: -
CDR3 DNA: TGTGCCAGCAGTTACTCCGGTGGGGGGGCCCAAGAGACCCAGTACTTC
CDR3 protein: CASSYSGGGAQETQYF

J gene: TRBJ2-5
V gene: TRBV20-1
D gene: -
clone size: -
CDR3 DNA: TGCAGTGCTACCACCCTTACTAGGGCGCAAGAGACCCAGTACTTC
CDR3 protein: CSATTLTRAQETQYF

J gene: TRBJ2-5
V gene: TRBV12-3/TRBV12-4
D gene: -
clone size: few
CDR3 DNA: TGTGCCAGCAGTTTAAGGCTCGCCCTGATTCCTGAGACCCAGTACTTC
CDR3 protein: CASSLRLALIPETQYF

J gene: TRBJ1-1
V gene: TRBV5-5
D gene: -
clone size: -
CDR3 DNA: TGTGCCAGCAGCTTGGTGGCACGAGCCAACACTGAAGCTTTCTTT
CDR3 protein: CASSLVARANTEAFF

J gene: TRBJ2-1
V gene: TRBV4-1
D gene: TRBD2
clone size: -
CDR3 DNA: TGCGCCAGCAGCCAAGATTCTAGCGGATTCTACAATGAGCAGTTCTTC
CDR3 protein: CASSQDSSGFYNEQFF

J gene: TRBJ1-5
V gene: TRBV15
D gene: -
clone size: -
CDR3 DNA: TGTGCCACCAGCAGCCGTGATAGCAATCAGCCCCAGCATTTT
CDR3 protein: CATSSRDSNQPQHF

J gene: TRBJ2-5
V gene: TRBV12-3/TRBV12-4
D gene: TRBD1
clone size: -
CDR3 DNA: TGTGCCAGCAGTACCACAGGGGGGTCAGAGACCCAGTACTTC
CDR3 protein: CASSTTGGSETQYF

J gene: TRBJ1-1
V gene: TRBV19
D gene: -
clone size: few
CDR3 DNA: TGTGCCAGTAGGATAACAAGTGGGAACACTGAAGCTTTCTTT
CDR3 protein: CASRITSGNTEAFF

J gene: TRBJ2-5
V gene: TRBV28
D gene: -
clone size: -
CDR3 DNA: TGTGCCAGCAGTTTACCAAGGCGTACCCAGTACTTC
CDR3 protein: CASSLPRRTQYF

J gene: TRBJ1-1
V gene: TRBV29-1
D gene: TRBD1
clone size: few
CDR3 DNA: TGCAGCGTTGAGAACAGGGGTGGATCTGAAGCTTTCTTT
CDR3 protein: CSVENRGGSEAFF

J gene: TRBJ1-4
V gene: TRBV6-2/TRBV6-3
D gene: -
clone size: -
CDR3 DNA: TGTGCCAGCAGTCCGGACGGATCTAATGAAAAACTGTTTTTT
CDR3 protein: CASSPDGSNEKLFF

J gene: TRBJ2-7
V gene: TRBV11-2
D gene: TRBD1
clone size: -
CDR3 DNA: TGTGCCAGCAGCTTCAGAGCGAACAGGGGGAACTACGAGCAGTACTTC
CDR3 protein: CASSFRANRGNYEQYF

J gene: TRBJ2-2
V gene: TRBV5-6
D gene: -
clone size: few
CDR3 DNA: TGTGCCAGCAGCGGGCCAGGGGTAGTCACCGGGGAGCTGTTTTTT
CDR3 protein: CASSGPGVVTGELFF

J gene: TRBJ1-2
V gene: TRBV20-1
D gene: -
clone size: -
CDR3 DNA: TGCAGTGCTGGGCGGGGGAATGGCTACACCTTC
CDR3 protein: CSAGRGNGYTF

J gene: TRBJ2-1
V gene: TRBV19
D gene: TRBD2
clone size: -
CDR3 DNA: TGTGCCAGTAGCCATCTAGCGGGCTCCTACAATGAGCAGTTCTTC
CDR3 protein: CASSHLAGSYNEQFF

J gene: TRBJ1-2
V gene: TRBV20-1
D gene: -
clone size: few
CDR3 DNA: TGCAGTGCTAGCAAGATGGACGGATTCTATGGCTACACCTTC
CDR3 protein: CSASKMDGFYGYTF

J gene: TRBJ2-3
V gene: TRBV12-3/TRBV12-4
D gene: -
clone size: -
CDR3 DNA: TGTGCCAGCAGTACCCAGGGGCAAGTGTATTTT
CDR3 protein: CASSTQGQVYF

J gene: TRBJ2-7
V gene: TRBV20-1
D gene: -
clone size: once
CDR3 DNA: TGCAGTGCCAGAGGGCTCCAAACCGACGAGCAGTACTTC
CDR3 protein: CSARGLQTDEQYF

J gene: TRBJ1-4
V gene: TRBV6-5
D gene: -
clone size: few
CDR3 DNA: TGTGCCAGCAGTTACTCCCCACCAGGGGTTAATGAAAAACTGTTTTTT
CDR3 protein: CASSYSPPGVNEKLFF

J gene: TRBJ2-6
V gene: TRBV28
D gene: -
clone size: -
CDR3 DNA: TGTGCCAGCAGTCCTAGTAGCTCTGGGGCCAACGTCCTGACTTTC
CDR3 protein: CASSPSSSGANVLTF

J gene: TRBJ1-5
V gene: TRBV5-1
D gene: -
clone size: few
CDR3 DNA: TGCGCCAGCAGCCCCTCCCCGGGGGGCAGCAATCAGCCCCAGCATTTT
CDR3 protein: CASSPSPGGSNQPQHF

J gene: TRBJ2-3
V gene: TRBV2
D gene: -
clone size: -
CDR3 DNA: TGTGCCACCTCGCGGGACACCACAGATACGCAGTATTTT
CDR3 protein: CATSRDTTDTQYF

J gene: TRBJ1-2
V gene: TRBV27
D gene: -
clone size: few
CDR3 DNA: TGTGCCAGCAGTTTATATGGCGCCGCTTCGAACTATGGCTACACCTTC
CDR3 protein: CASSLYGAASNYGYTF

J gene: TRBJ2-3
V gene: TRBV3-1
D gene: TRBD2
clone size: many
CDR3 DNA: TGTGCCAGCAGCCTTAGCGGGAGTGCCCGGACAGATACGCAGTATTTT
CDR3 protein: CASSLSGSARTDTQYF

J gene: TRBJ2-7
V gene: TRBV20-1
D gene: -
clone size: few
CDR3 DNA: TGCAGTGCTAGAGGTGCGGTTGGCTACGAGCAGTACTTC
CDR3 protein: CSARGAVGYEQYF

J gene: TRBJ2-1
V gene: TRBV15
D gene: -
clone size: -
CDR3 DNA: TGTGCCACCAGCAGAGATATAGGGACCCGCGTGTTCTTC
CDR3 protein: CATSRDIGTRVFF

J gene: TRBJ2-1
V gene: TRBV7-2
D gene: TRBD2
clone size: many
CDR3 DNA: TGTGCCAGCAGCTTGCGGGGGGGCCTTAACAATGAGCAGTTCTTC
CDR3 protein: CASSLRGGLNNEQFF

J gene: TRBJ1-5
V gene: TRBV10-3
D gene: -
clone size: -
CDR3 DNA: TGTGCCATCAGTGAGACCAGCGCCAGGCATAGCAATCAGCCCCAGCATTTT
CDR3 protein: CAISETSARHSNQPQHF

J gene: TRBJ2-3
V gene: TRBV9
D gene: -
clone size: few
CDR3 DNA: TGTGCCAGCAGCGTAGCTGTAGGGACAGATACGCAGTATTTT
CDR3 protein: CASSVAVGTDTQYF

J gene: TRBJ2-2
V gene: TRBV24-1
D gene: -
clone size: many
CDR3 DNA: TGTGCCACCAGTGAGTCGGGCCCCGGGGAGCTGTTTTTT
CDR3 protein: CATSESGPGELFF

J gene: TRBJ1-5
V gene: TRBV7-2
D gene: TRBD1
clone size: -
CDR3 DNA: TGTGCCAGCAGCGAAGGCCGGACAGGAACTCAGCCCCAGCATTTT
CDR3 protein: CASSEGRTGTQPQHF

J gene: TRBJ1-6
V gene: TRBV6-6
D gene: -
clone size: -
CDR3 DNA: TGTGCCAGCAAGAGGGTCGAGAATTCACCCCTCCACTTT
CDR3 protein: CASKRVENSPLHF

J gene: TRBJ2-1
V gene: TRBV5-1
D gene: TRBD1
clone size: few
CDR3 DNA: TGCGCCAGCAGCTTGATTCCCGGGACAGGGCCTGTGGGAAATGAGCAGTTCTTC
CDR3 protein: CASSLIPGTGPVGNEQFF

J gene: TRBJ2-5
V gene: TRBV27
D gene: -
clone size: few
CDR3 DNA: TGTGCCAGCAGTTCCCTGGGGGCGGGAGAGACCCAGTACTTC
CDR3 protein: CASSSLGAGETQYF

J gene: TRBJ1-1
V gene: TRBV4-2
D gene: TRBD1
clone size: many
CDR3 DNA: TGTGCCAGCAGCCAAGAGTGGGACAGCTACGCTGAAGCTTTCTTT
CDR3 protein: CASSQEWDSYAEAFF

J gene: TRBJ2-7
V gene: TRBV7-6
D gene: TRBD1
clone size: few
CDR3 DNA: TGTGCCAGCAGCTTGGACAGGGGGGCCCACGAGCAGTACTTC
CDR3 protein: CASSLDRGAHEQYF

J gene: TRBJ2-6
V gene: TRBV20-1
D gene: TRBD1
clone size: -
CDR3 DNA: TGCAGTGCTGGGACAGGGACTGGGGCCAACGTCCTGACTTTC
CDR3 protein: CSAGTGTGANVLTF

J gene: TRBJ2-1
V gene: TRBV5-6
D gene: TRBD2
clone size: few
CDR3 DNA: TGTGCCAGCTCGTGGGGGCTAGCGGGAGGGATCTACAATGAGCAGTTCTTC
CDR3 protein: CASSWGLAGGIYNEQFF

J gene: TRBJ2-4
V gene: TRBV7-9
D gene: TRBD1
clone size: -
CDR3 DNA: TGTGCCAGCAGCTCGCGGACAGGGCTCGAAAACATTCAGTACTTC
CDR3 protein: CASSSRTGLENIQYF

J gene: TRBJ1-1
V gene: TRBV29-1
D gene: -
clone size: -
CDR3 DNA: TGCAGCGTTGAGAGGACAAGGAACACTGAAGCTTTCTTT
CDR3 protein: CSVERTRNTEAFF

J gene: TRBJ2-5
V gene: TRBV18
D gene: -
clone size: many
CDR3 DNA: TGTGCCAGCTCACCAAGGCCGAAAGAGACCCAGTACTTC
CDR3 protein: CASSPRPKETQYF